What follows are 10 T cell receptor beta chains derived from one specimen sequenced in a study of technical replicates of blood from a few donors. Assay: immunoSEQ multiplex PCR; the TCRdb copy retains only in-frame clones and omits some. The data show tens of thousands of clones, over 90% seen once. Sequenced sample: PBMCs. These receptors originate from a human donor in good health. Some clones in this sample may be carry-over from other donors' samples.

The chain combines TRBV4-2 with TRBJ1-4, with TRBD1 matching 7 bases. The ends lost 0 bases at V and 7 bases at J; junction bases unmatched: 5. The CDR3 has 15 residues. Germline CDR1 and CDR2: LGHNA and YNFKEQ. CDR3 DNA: TGTGCCAGCAGCCAAGATCAAGGGGGCGGTGAAAAACTGTTTTTT. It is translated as CASSQDQGGGEKLFF.

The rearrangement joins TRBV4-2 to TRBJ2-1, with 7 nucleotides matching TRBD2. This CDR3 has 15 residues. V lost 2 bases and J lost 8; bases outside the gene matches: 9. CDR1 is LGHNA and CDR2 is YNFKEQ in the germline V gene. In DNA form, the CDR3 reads TGTGCCAGCAGCCAAAGGGAGGGCCGTAACGATGAGCAGTTCTTC. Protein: CASSQREGRNDEQFF.

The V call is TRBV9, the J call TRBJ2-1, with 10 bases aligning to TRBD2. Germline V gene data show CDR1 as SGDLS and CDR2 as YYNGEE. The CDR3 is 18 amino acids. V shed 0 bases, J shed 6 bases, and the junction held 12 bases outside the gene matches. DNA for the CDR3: TGTGCCAGCAGCGTAGAACGAGCGGGGGGGACTTCTTTCAATGAGCAGTTCTTC. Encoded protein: CASSVERAGGTSFNEQFF.

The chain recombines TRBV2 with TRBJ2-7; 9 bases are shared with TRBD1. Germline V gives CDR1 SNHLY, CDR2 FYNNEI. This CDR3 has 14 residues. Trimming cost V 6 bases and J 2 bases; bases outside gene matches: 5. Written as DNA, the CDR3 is TGTGCCAGCAGACAGGGGGCGTACACCTACGAGCAGTACTTC. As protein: CASRQGAYTYEQYF. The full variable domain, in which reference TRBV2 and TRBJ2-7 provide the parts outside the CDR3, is EPEVTQTPSHQVTQMGQEVILRCVPISNHLYFYWYRQILGQKVEFLVSFYNNEISEKSEIFDDQFSVERPDGSNFTLKIRSTKLEDSAMYFCASRQGAYTYEQYFGPGTRLTVT.

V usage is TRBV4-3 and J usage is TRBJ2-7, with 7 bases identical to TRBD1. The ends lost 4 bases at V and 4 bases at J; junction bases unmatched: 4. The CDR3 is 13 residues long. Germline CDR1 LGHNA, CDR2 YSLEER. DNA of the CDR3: TGCGCCAGCAGCCGGGACAGCTCTTACGAGCAGTACTTC. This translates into CASSRDSSYEQYF.

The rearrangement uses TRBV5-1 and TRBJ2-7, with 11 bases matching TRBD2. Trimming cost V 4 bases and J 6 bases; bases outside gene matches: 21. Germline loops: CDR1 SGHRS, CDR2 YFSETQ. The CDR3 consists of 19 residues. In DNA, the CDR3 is TGCGCCAGCAGCCGTGACAGGGCAAGATTGAGACTAGCGGGGTTCGAGCAGTACTTC. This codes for CASSRDRARLRLAGFEQYF.

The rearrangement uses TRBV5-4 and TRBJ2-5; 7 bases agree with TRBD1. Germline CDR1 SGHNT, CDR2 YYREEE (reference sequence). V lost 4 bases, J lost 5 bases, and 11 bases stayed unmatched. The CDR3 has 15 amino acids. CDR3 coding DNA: TGTGCCAGCAGCGAGCCACAGGGGAACGGGGAGACCCAGTACTTC. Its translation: CASSEPQGNGETQYF.

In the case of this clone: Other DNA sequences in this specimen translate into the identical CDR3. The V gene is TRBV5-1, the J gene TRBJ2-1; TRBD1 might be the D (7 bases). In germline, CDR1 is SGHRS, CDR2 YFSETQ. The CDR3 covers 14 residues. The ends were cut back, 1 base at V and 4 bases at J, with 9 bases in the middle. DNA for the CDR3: TGCGCCAGCAGCTTGTCAGGGGGGTACAATGAGCAGTTCTTC. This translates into CASSLSGGYNEQFF.

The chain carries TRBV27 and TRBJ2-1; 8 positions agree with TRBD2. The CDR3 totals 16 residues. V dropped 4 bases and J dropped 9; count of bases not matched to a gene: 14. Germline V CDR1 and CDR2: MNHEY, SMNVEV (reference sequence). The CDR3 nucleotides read TGTGCCAGCAGTTCCATCGGGACTAGGGGGGTAGTTGAGCAGTTCTTC. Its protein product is CASSSIGTRGVVEQFF.

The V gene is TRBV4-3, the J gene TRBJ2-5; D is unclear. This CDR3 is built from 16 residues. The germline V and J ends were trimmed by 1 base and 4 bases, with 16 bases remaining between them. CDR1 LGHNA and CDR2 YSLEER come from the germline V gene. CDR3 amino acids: CASSQVSGSMAETQYF. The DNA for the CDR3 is TGCGCCAGCAGCCAAGTCAGTGGTTCCATGGCAGAGACCCAGTACTTC.